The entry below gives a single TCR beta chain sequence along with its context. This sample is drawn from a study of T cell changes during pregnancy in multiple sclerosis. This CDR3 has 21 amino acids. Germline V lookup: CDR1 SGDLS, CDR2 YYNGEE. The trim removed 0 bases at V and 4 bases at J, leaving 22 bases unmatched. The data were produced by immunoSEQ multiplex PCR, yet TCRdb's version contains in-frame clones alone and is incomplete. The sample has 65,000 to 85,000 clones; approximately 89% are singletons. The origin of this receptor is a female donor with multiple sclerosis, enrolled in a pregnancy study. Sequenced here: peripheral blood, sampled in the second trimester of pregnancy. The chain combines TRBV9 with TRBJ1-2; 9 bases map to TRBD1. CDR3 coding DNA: TGTGCCAGCAGCGTAGCCCCCTCACAGGGGGCGATCGCCTCGCGGATCTATGGCTACACCTTC. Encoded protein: CASSVAPSQGAIASRIYGYTF.